This TCR beta chain was retrieved from a study of shared clonotypes between healthy human individuals (dated by TCRdb to about 2020). Background on the whole study: The cohort included a few men and two women between 18 and 49 years of age. For each donor, CD4 naive and CD4 memory were each given three plates, CD8 naive was given two plates, and CD8 memory was given one plate. Blood TCR repertoires of roughly five healthy adults were deeply sequenced to estimate repertoire size and the extent of clonotype sharing between individuals. To increase sequencing depth and limit assay-specific biases, TCR repertoire library preparation and sequencing were carried out by different laboratories using diverse techniques. Leukapheresis yielded between about 0.85 and 10 billion PBMCs per donor. Overall results and qualifications from the work: Pairwise subsampling led to the expectation that sequencing depth would affect the degree of clonotype sharing among donors. Estimated clonotype richness was generally larger for naive than for memory subsets. Because the study included only a small number of donors, the genetic and exposure-history diversity represented was limited. Clonotypes shared by all four sorted-subset donors showed higher generation probabilities than non-shared clonotypes. Only blood was sampled, and tissue TCR repertoires likely differ from those in blood. When a handful of donors were compared, the shared fraction of clonotypes was roughly 5% for naive CD4, approximately 3.5% for naive CD8, more than 2% for memory CD4, and roughly 0.43% for memory CD8. Even with the large sequencing depth, rarefaction of the sorted-subset datasets indicated that sequencing was incomplete.

Using the deep immunoSEQ assay, TCR CDR3 regions were amplified from genomic DNA by multiplex PCR. Extracted genomic DNA from each cell subset was spread evenly across all wells of several immunoSEQ 96-well plates, with each plate serving as a replicate. For sorted subsets, about 210 ng of genomic DNA, equivalent to roughly 33,000 T cell genomes, went into each replicate PCR. Purified libraries were quantified with a Qubit 3.0 fluorometer, sized on a Bioanalyzer 2100, and re-quantified with the KAPA Library Quantification kit. Each immunoSEQ 96-well plate was sequenced on its own single-read 150-cycle Illumina NextSeq 550 flow cell. On the study's bioinformatics: Because only junctional sequences without quality scores were contained in the immunoSEQ output, filtering matching that applied to full-length reads could not be performed. To assign V/J genes and CDR3, sequences were annotated using PyIR, a Python wrapper for IgBLAST v1.9, with IMGT germline references. Any read was removed if the V/J assignment was weak (E-value above 1e-6), the CDR3 was missing, or the read contained stop codons, out-of-frame junctions, or ambiguous translated residues. V3J clonotypes were defined as sequences sharing an identical inferred V gene, J gene, and CDR3 amino acid sequence. The percentage overlap between two repertoires was calculated by dividing the number of shared unique clonotypes by the size of the smaller repertoire. Richness of each repertoire was evaluated using RTK rarefaction, the Chao1 estimator, and Recon v2.1 estimates of unobserved clonotypes. For all TCRbeta clonotypes obtained by the gDNA method from a handful of donors, generation probabilities were computed with OLGA. The table comes from immuneACCESS by way of TCRdb, which keeps in-frame sequences with V and J called. Part of the clones is missing from these tables; in studies checked, under half for an unresolved V gene and the rest for unknown reasons. V, J and clone size were drawn from that table, and D and trimming were deduced from the DNA. In all, the sample holds around 2.1 million clones, and roughly 91% of those were seen once. The ten largest make up 1.5% to 2% of the sample.

CD8 naive samples were CD45RO-negative cells positively selected for CCR7, giving a CD45RA+CCR7+ population that excluded TemRA cells. Donors were healthy HIV-negative adults with no recently reported acute infections or vaccinations. All donors were Caucasian adults living in Nashville, Tennessee, USA. Blood was obtained by leukapheresis, after which PBMCs were separated by Ficoll-Histopaque density gradient centrifugation and cryopreserved in liquid nitrogen vapor phase. Analytical flow cytometry was used to check the purity and quantity of each magnetically sorted T cell population. Genomic DNA was isolated from every sorted fraction and measured by UV absorbance on a Nanodrop 2000c. In regard to this clone: This clone's antigen is unknown. One base away there is no much larger clone; base qualities are not given.

The sample was naive CD8+ T cells from PBMCs. This sample's cell subset or site label indicates: CD45RA+CCR7+. The TCR originated in a man aged 18 to 29 in good health. Some clones in this sample may be carry-over from other donors' samples.

The CDR3 region: CASSFGLAGVSEQFF. The nucleotide sequence is TGTGCCAGCAGCTTCGGACTAGCGGGGGTCAGTGAGCAGTTCTTC. This chain is built from TRBV5-6 and TRBJ2-1, with 13 bases aligning to TRBD2. The CDR3, from cysteine to phenylalanine, totals 15 residues. Of the read, only the CDR3 DNA is kept; its 45 bases are in frame from base 1. Unmatched junction bases come to 5, with V trimmed by 2 bases and J by 9 bases. The germline V gene encodes CDR1 SGHDT and CDR2 YYEEEE.